Below are 20 T cell receptor beta chains sequenced from a single sample in a study of post-analysis software for immune sequencing data. Broader study findings: Patients had higher frequencies than controls of about five TRBV segments, including TRBV5-6, TRBV5-1 and TRBV20-1.

Which antigens these TCRs recognize remains unknown. Tagging with unique molecular identifiers was a feature of the TCR beta cDNA libraries. TCRdb re-called the PCR reads through MiXCR, storing one row per CDR3 protein. The sample includes about 820,000 distinct CDR3 sequences, approximately 57% of them seen just once. The sequencing input was blood. Receptors were obtained from a girl between 5 and 17 years old with multiple sclerosis.

The sample holds a few counts of this clonotype. The CDR3 sequence: CSAREISNYGYTF. CDR3 nucleotide sequence: TGCAGTGCTAGAGAGATCTCGAACTATGGCTACACCTTC. The J gene is TRBJ1-2, the V gene TRBV20-1; D is uncertain. The CDR3 extends over 13 amino acids. The ends were cut back, 0 bases at V and 2 bases at J, with 7 bases in the middle. The germline V gene has CDR1 DFQATT and CDR2 SNEGSKA (reference sequence).

This clonotype was seen a handful of times. V and J are TRBV5-1 and TRBJ2-3; 11 nucleotides align to TRBD2. Germline V gene sequence: CDR1 SGHRS, CDR2 YFSETQ. With 2 bases clipped from V and 2 bases from J, the junction kept 4 bases outside the gene matches. CDR3 length equals 16 residues. This chain's CDR3 is CASSLLAGVATDTQYF. In DNA, the CDR3 is TGCGCCAGCAGCTTACTAGCGGGGGTGGCCACAGATACGCAGTATTTT.

The J gene is TRBJ2-7, the V gene TRBV7-2, with 8 nucleotides matching TRBD2. The CDR3 runs to 14 residues. Germline loops: CDR1 SGHTA, CDR2 FQGNSA. Trimming took 7 bases from V and 2 from J; bases not matched to a gene: 7. CDR3 region: CASIGGAGAYEQYF. The DNA for the CDR3 is TGTGCCAGCATCGGGGGGGCAGGGGCCTACGAGCAGTACTTC. Complete variable domain (other parts from reference TRBV7-2 and TRBJ2-7): GAGVSQSPSNKVTEKGKDVELRCDPISGHTALYWYRQSLGQGLEFLIYFQGNSAPDKSGLPSDRFSAERTGGSVSTLTIQRTQQEDSAVYLCASIGGAGAYEQYFGPGTRLTVT.

V and J are TRBV7-9 and TRBJ2-1, with 9 nucleotides matching TRBD2. J lost 2 bases, V lost 4 bases, and 6 bases had no gene match. This CDR3 is 16 amino acids long. The germline gives CDR1 SEHNR, CDR2 FQNEAQ (reference sequence). The chain's CDR3 is CASSSSGLATYNEQFF. CDR3 sequence (DNA): TGTGCCAGCAGCTCTTCGGGACTAGCTACCTACAATGAGCAGTTCTTC.

This clonotype occurred a few times. This chain joins TRBV5-5 and TRBJ2-3, with 8 nucleotides matching TRBD2. The CDR3 is 17 amino acids. V lost 4 bases and J lost 3; bases outside the gene matches: 13. CDR1 SGHKS and CDR2 YYEKEE come from the germline V gene (reference sequence). DNA for the CDR3: TGTGCCAGCAGCCAAGCCACCGGGACTAGAGTAACAGATACGCAGTATTTT. It is translated as CASSQATGTRVTDTQYF.

This clonotype was seen a few times. V is TRBV29-1 and J is TRBJ2-5, with TRBD2 matching over 8 bases. This CDR3 is built from 16 residues. Germline CDR1 SQVTM, CDR2 ANQGSEA. Germline trimming cut 4 bases from V and 2 bases from J; bases unmatched to any gene: 12. CDR3 sequence reads: CSVVWFGTREQETQYF. The CDR3 DNA is TGCAGCGTTGTATGGTTCGGGACTAGGGAACAAGAGACCCAGTACTTC. The full variable domain, completed using reference TRBV29-1 and TRBJ2-5, is SAVISQKPSRDICQRGTSLTIQCQVDSQVTMMFWYRQQPGQSLTLIATANQGSEATYESGFVIDKFPISRPNLTFSTLTVSNMSPEDSSIYLCSVVWFGTREQETQYFGPGTRLLVL.

On this clonotype: The conserved phenylalanine or tryptophan normally closing the CDR3 is absent here, so this likely arose from a read error. The chain has TRBV5-1 and TRBJ2-1; perhaps TRBD2 as D (5 bases). CDR1 SGHRS and CDR2 YFSETQ come from the germline V gene. The CDR3 is 17 residues long. V was shortened by 3 bases and J by 2 bases, with 18 bases between the two germline ends. The CDR3 DNA follows: TGCGCCAGCAGCTCCCTCCCAGCGGCGGGTACCTACAATGAGCAGTTCGTC. As protein: CASSSLPAAGTYNEQFV.

The chain recombines TRBV20-1 with TRBJ2-7; D is uncertain. The CDR3 extends over 15 amino acids. CDR1 and CDR2 (germline): DFQATT, SNEGSKA (reference sequence). V was cut by 1 base and J by 0 bases, with 13 bases left in between. The CDR3: CSARVFGRSSYEQYF. The CDR3 coding sequence is TGCAGTGCTAGAGTTTTCGGACGGAGCTCCTACGAGCAGTACTTC.

The chain recombines TRBV20-1 with TRBJ1-2, with D unclear. This CDR3 is built from 12 residues. Trimming left V 3 bases short and J 8 bases short, with 13 bases between. The germline V gene encodes CDR1 DFQATT and CDR2 SNEGSKA (reference sequence). CDR3 amino acids: CSASRRVGGYTF. The CDR3 nucleotides are TGCAGTGCTAGTCGCCGGGTTGGGGGCTACACCTTC.

The rearrangement links TRBV5-1 to TRBJ2-1; no reliable D call. V lost 2 bases to trimming and J lost 10 bases, with 4 bases between them. Germline values: CDR1 SGHRS, CDR2 YFSETQ. CDR3 length equals 10 residues. For the CDR3, the DNA is TGCGCCAGCAGCTTTGTAGAGCAGTTCTTC. Its translation: CASSFVEQFF.

V and J are TRBV6-5 and TRBJ2-4, with TRBD2 as a possible D gene (6 bases). The CDR3 runs 14 residues. Germline CDR1 is MNHEY and CDR2 is SVGAGI. V was cut by 5 bases and J by 9 bases, with 17 bases left in between. The CDR3 here is CASSPRGIESIQYF. CDR3 DNA: TGTGCCAGCAGTCCCCGGGGGATAGAAAGCATTCAGTACTTC.

The V call is TRBV15, the J call TRBJ2-5; 11 positions agree with TRBD2. Per germline, CDR1 LNHNV and CDR2 YYDKDF (reference sequence). V dropped 4 bases and J dropped 1; count of bases not matched to a gene: 8. CDR3 length: 17 amino acids. This chain's CDR3 is CATSTGLAGMLQETQYF. CDR3 nucleotide sequence: TGTGCCACCAGCACTGGACTAGCGGGCATGCTCCAAGAGACCCAGTACTTC.

The sample holds a few counts of this clonotype. CDR3 loop: CASSHGQGAGGVNEQFF. CDR3 nucleotides: TGTGCCAGCAGCCACGGACAGGGAGCGGGGGGAGTCAATGAGCAGTTCTTC. The chain combines TRBV7-3 with TRBJ2-7, with D maybe TRBD2 (9 bases). The J call may be mistaken, given a closer DNA end match to TRBJ2-1. The CDR3 sequence is 17 residues long. CDR1 is SGHTA, CDR2 FQGTGA, per germline.

The genes are TRBV20-1 and TRBJ2-4; TRBD2 matches 7 bases. Losses at the gene ends were 4 bases for V and 4 bases for J; bases not matched to a gene: 7. The CDR3 extends over 14 amino acids. CDR1 DFQATT and CDR2 SNEGSKA come from the germline V gene (reference sequence). The CDR3 loop reads CSATALADKNIQYF. The CDR3 DNA follows: TGCAGTGCTACGGCCCTAGCGGATAAAAACATTCAGTACTTC.

The chain recombines TRBV20-1 with TRBJ2-1; D may match TRBD1 or TRBD2 (6 bases each). CDR1 DFQATT and CDR2 SNEGSKA come from the germline V gene (reference sequence). This CDR3 comprises 19 residues. V lost 3 bases and J lost 2, with 26 bases in between. The CDR3 region is CSASIVLGVSGGTYNEQFF. The CDR3 coding sequence is TGCAGTGCTAGTATCGTCTTGGGAGTGTCCGGGGGCACCTACAATGAGCAGTTCTTC.

V usage is TRBV7-9 and J usage is TRBJ2-4; TRBD1 or TRBD2 may be the D gene (5 bases each). With the DNA end fitting TRBJ2-7 better, the J assignment may be wrong. The germline V gene encodes CDR1 SEHNR and CDR2 FQNEAQ (reference sequence). This CDR3 is 13 amino acids long. CDR3 bases: TGTGCCAGCAGCGGCCCCTATGGGGGCGAGCAGTACTTC. Translation: CASSGPYGGEQYF.

The V and J genes are TRBV6-2 or TRBV6-3 and TRBJ2-7; D gene unclear. The V gene's germline CDR1 is MNHEY and CDR2 SVGEGT. Trimming took off 7 bases at V and 5 bases at J, with 18 bases between the two ends. CDR3 length: 14 residues. The DNA of the CDR3 is TGTGCCAGCAATCCCCCAGGCGAGCGAAACGAGCAGTACTTC. Its translation is CASNPPGERNEQYF.

DNA for the CDR3: TGTGCCAGCAGCCCTCAATCCTTGCTGAACTATGGCTACACCTTC. Translated, it gives CASSPQSLLNYGYTF. J is TRBJ1-2 and V is TRBV7-2, with D unresolved. V shed 5 bases and J shed 2 bases, with 15 bases lying between them. The CDR3 length is 15 residues. The germline V gene encodes CDR1 SGHTA and CDR2 FQGNSA.

The sample holds one count of this clonotype. The genes are TRBV5-1 and TRBJ2-1; a weak D match, TRBD2 (5 bases). This CDR3 has 13 amino acids. The ends were cut back, 2 bases at V and 8 bases at J, with 11 bases in the middle. Germline V lookup: CDR1 SGHRS, CDR2 YFSETQ. CDR3 DNA: TGCGCCAGCAGCTTAGGAGGAAGGGATGAGCAGTTCTTC. As protein: CASSLGGRDEQFF. Combining the CDR3 with reference TRBV5-1 and TRBJ2-1 gives the whole variable domain KAGVTQTPRYLIKTRGQQVTLSCSPISGHRSVSWYQQTPGQGLQFLFEYFSETQRNKGNFPGRFSGRQFSNSRSEMNVSTLELGDSALYLCASSLGGRDEQFFGPGTRLTVL.

The J gene is TRBJ1-2, the V gene TRBV7-9; 11 bases line up with TRBD1. The CDR3 covers 15 residues. The germline CDR1 and CDR2 sequences are SEHNR and FQNEAQ (reference sequence). V gave up 0 bases and J gave up 6 bases; unmatched junction bases: 3. The CDR3 sequence: CASSLAPGQGDGYTF. The DNA of the CDR3 is TGTGCCAGCAGCTTAGCGCCGGGACAGGGGGATGGCTACACCTTC. Variable domain in full (rest from reference TRBV7-9 and TRBJ1-2): DTGVSQNPRHKITKRGQNVTFRCDPISEHNRLYWYRQTLGQGPEFLTYFQNEAQLEKSRLLSDRFSAERPKGSFSTLEIQRTEQGDSAMYLCASSLAPGQGDGYTFGSGTRLTVV.